This TCR beta chain is drawn from a study of a mutant IDH1 vaccine in newly diagnosed glioma. About the research overall: Week 35 brought visit V12, which was followed by visit V13 at week 47.

Overall study findings and caveats: Pseudoprogression apparently tracked independently of changes in top peripheral T cell clonotypes.

Germline V gene lookup returns CDR1 LGHNA and CDR2 YNFKEQ. V lost 0 bases to trimming and J lost 3 bases, with 12 bases between them. The CDR3 runs 16 residues. Profiling relied on immunoSEQ multiplex PCR, and the TCRdb table lists in-frame clones only, not all of them. Among approximately 31,000 clones, about 80% were seen once, and the ten largest hold about 30%. As to this clone: Its antigen remains unidentified.

The time point: week 47, end of study. Every vaccination contained 300 ug of the mutant IDH1 20-mer peptide and was paired with topical imiquimod. The chain joins TRBV4-2 to TRBJ1-5, with unresolved D. This TCR was sampled from a young man with glioma. Sample: PBMCs, taken from a glioma patient whose treatment included an IDH1 peptide vaccine. The CDR3 nucleotides read TGTGCCAGCAGCCAAGATCCGGCAGGTTCCAATCAGCCCCAGCATTTT. Encoded protein: CASSQDPAGSNQPQHF.